Shown below are 31 T cell receptor beta chains from a single sample sequenced in a study of regulatory T cells in long-lasting Graves disease. Building of the TCR beta libraries involved iRepertoire HTBI primers and Arm-PCR of CDR3 regions. TCRdb itself ran the multiplex PCR reads through MiXCR, one entry per CDR3 protein. This sample carries under 500,000 distinct CDR3 sequences, about a fifth of them seen once, and the ten largest clones take around 21%. Time point described: persistent/refractory GD, antithyroid drugs over 5 years with positive TRAb. The TCR library was made from RNA that had been extracted from PBMCs in TRIzol. Source: peripheral blood mononuclear cells (PBMCs), taken when the disease was refractory, from a patient treated with antithyroid drugs. The receptors were gathered from a female donor with Graves disease.

The chain recombines TRBV29-1 with TRBJ2-5; 7 nucleotides line up with TRBD1. Germline assignment: CDR1 SQVTM and CDR2 ANQGSEA. With V trimmed by 7 bases and J by 4 bases, 6 bases remained unmatched. The CDR3 is 12 residues long. Here the CDR3 DNA reads TGCAGCGGGAGAAGGGGGCCAGAGACCCAGTACTTC. The encoded protein is CSGRRGPETQYF. Together with reference TRBV29-1 and TRBJ2-5, the CDR3 gives the full variable domain: SAVISQKPSRDICQRGTSLTIQCQVDSQVTMMFWYRQQPGQSLTLIATANQGSEATYESGFVIDKFPISRPNLTFSTLTVSNMSPEDSSIYLCSGRRGPETQYFGPGTRLLVL.

The chain has TRBV4-2 and TRBJ2-7, with D perhaps matching TRBD1 (7 bases). Trimming stripped 4 bases from V and 4 bases from J, with 14 bases between. CDR3 length: 14 amino acids. The germline V gene encodes CDR1 LGHNA and CDR2 YNFKEQ. CDR3 in DNA: TGTGCCAGCAGCCCGGGGGACAGTGATTACGAGCAGTACTTC. Its protein product is CASSPGDSDYEQYF.

This clonotype was counted ten times or more. This rearrangement joins TRBV12-3 or TRBV12-4 to TRBJ1-1; perhaps TRBD1 as D (5 bases). The CDR3 sequence is 12 residues long. Trimming removed 2 bases at V and 8 bases at J, with 9 bases between. The chain's CDR3 is CASSLWGSEAFF. The CDR3 nucleotides read TGTGCCAGCAGTTTATGGGGCAGCGAAGCTTTCTTT.

This clonotype has a count of ten or more. The V gene is TRBV12-3 or TRBV12-4, the J gene TRBJ2-7; possibly TRBD1 for D (5 bases). V was trimmed by 3 bases and J by 6 bases, leaving 15 bases between them. This CDR3 comprises 14 residues. This CDR3 is CASSFSGKDGEQYF. CDR3 nucleotides: TGTGCCAGCAGTTTTTCAGGGAAAGACGGCGAGCAGTACTTC.

This clonotype was recorded many times. This chain connects TRBV7-2 to TRBJ1-1, with D perhaps TRBD1 (6 bases). Germline V gives CDR1 SGHTA, CDR2 FQGNSA. The V end was cut by 4 bases, the J end by 2 bases, with 14 bases between. The CDR3 has 15 residues. The CDR3 nucleotides are TGTGCCAGCAGCTCCCAACAGGGAGGTAACACTGAAGCTTTCTTT. It specifies CASSSQQGGNTEAFF.

The chain combines TRBV7-2 with TRBJ1-2; D might be TRBD1 (6 bases). CDR1 SGHTA and CDR2 FQGNSA come from the germline V gene. CDR3 length: 13 residues. With 5 bases removed from V and 4 bases from J, the gap between germline ends came to 11 bases. CDR3 region: CASSNTGSYGYTF. The CDR3 DNA follows: TGTGCCAGCAGCAATACAGGGTCCTATGGCTACACCTTC. Together with reference TRBV7-2 and TRBJ1-2, the CDR3 gives the full variable domain: GAGVSQSPSNKVTEKGKDVELRCDPISGHTALYWYRQSLGQGLEFLIYFQGNSAPDKSGLPSDRFSAERTGGSVSTLTIQRTQQEDSAVYLCASSNTGSYGYTFGSGTRLTVV.

The rearrangement uses TRBV29-1 and TRBJ2-7; the D is unclear. Per the germline V gene, CDR1 is SQVTM and CDR2 is ANQGSEA. The CDR3 sequence is 12 residues long. Trimming stripped 4 bases from V and 0 bases from J, with 7 bases between. CDR3 sequence: CSVATVSYEQYF. DNA of the CDR3: TGCAGCGTTGCCACAGTCTCCTACGAGCAGTACTTC.

The chain recombines TRBV20-1 with TRBJ1-5; 11 positions match TRBD1. This CDR3 is built from 16 residues. V shed 5 bases and J 5 bases; nucleotides not matched to a gene: 11. Germline V lookup: CDR1 DFQATT, CDR2 SNEGSKA (reference sequence). CDR3 coding DNA: TGCAGTGCTTATTCCGGACAGGGGGCCCCCGATCAGCCCCAGCATTTT. Amino acids: CSAYSGQGAPDQPQHF.

This clonotype was counted a few times. The J gene is TRBJ2-7, the V gene TRBV20-1, with D maybe TRBD2 (5 bases). The CDR3 loop spans 13 amino acids. The V gene's germline CDR1 is DFQATT and CDR2 SNEGSKA (reference sequence). Trimming stripped 4 bases from V and 3 bases from J, with 13 bases between. This CDR3 is CSAKHSRDYEQYF. Here the CDR3 DNA reads TGCAGTGCTAAACACTCGAGGGACTACGAGCAGTACTTC.

This clonotype was detected a few times. The chain couples TRBV15 to TRBJ1-5; the D is unclear. CDR1 is LNHNV and CDR2 is YYDKDF in the germline V gene (reference sequence). V was shortened by 3 bases and J by 4 bases, with 10 bases between the two germline ends. The CDR3 has 14 residues. DNA of the CDR3: TGTGCCACCAGCAGGGGGTATGGGAATCAGCCCCAGCATTTT. It codes for CATSRGYGNQPQHF.

The chain is built from TRBV11-2 and TRBJ2-7; 7 bases match TRBD1. The CDR3 consists of 13 residues. With 5 bases clipped from V and 6 bases from J, the junction kept 7 bases outside the gene matches. The germline V gene encodes CDR1 SGHAT and CDR2 FQNNGV. CDR3 sequence: CASSADRTPEQYF. DNA for the CDR3: TGTGCCAGCAGCGCGGACAGGACCCCCGAGCAGTACTTC.

This sequence joins TRBV7-2 and TRBJ1-5, with D possibly TRBD1 on 5 matching bases. The germline V gene encodes CDR1 SGHTA and CDR2 FQGNSA. The CDR3 runs 16 residues. Trimming stripped 0 bases from V and 3 bases from J, with 12 bases between. CDR3 residues: CASSLAEGTINQPQHF. The CDR3 DNA reads as TGTGCCAGCAGCTTAGCAGAAGGGACGATCAATCAGCCCCAGCATTTT.

The chain uses TRBV20-1 and TRBJ1-5; D unresolved. V dropped 3 bases and J dropped 4 bases, with 13 bases sitting between them. This CDR3 is built from 14 residues. Germline values: CDR1 DFQATT, CDR2 SNEGSKA (reference sequence). CDR3 region: CSASSTSANQPQHF. As DNA, the CDR3 is TGCAGTGCTAGTTCCACATCGGCGAATCAGCCCCAGCATTTT.

The sample holds a few counts of this clonotype. This chain uses TRBV5-4 with TRBJ1-1; D gene uncertain. V lost 0 bases and J lost 8, with 11 bases in between. The CDR3 is 13 amino acids. CDR1 is SGHNT, CDR2 YYREEE, per germline (reference sequence). The CDR3 DNA sequence: TGTGCCAGCAGCTTGGCCGCGGGAACGGAAGCTTTCTTT. As protein: CASSLAAGTEAFF. Based on the CDR3 plus reference TRBV5-4 and TRBJ1-1, the full variable domain is ETGVTQSPTHLIKTRGQQVTLRCSSQSGHNTVSWYQQALGQGPQFIFQYYREEENGRGNFPPRFSGLQFPNYSSELNVNALELDDSALYLCASSLAAGTEAFFGQGTRLTVV.

The V gene is TRBV20-1, the J gene TRBJ2-7; 10 positions agree with TRBD2. Per germline, CDR1 DFQATT and CDR2 SNEGSKA (reference sequence). V lost 6 bases, J lost 4 bases, and 9 bases stayed unmatched. This CDR3 has 14 amino acids. This CDR3 reads CSAGAGTSAYEQYF. For the CDR3, the DNA is TGCAGTGCCGGCGCCGGGACTAGCGCTTACGAGCAGTACTTC.

This clonotype appeared many times. J is TRBJ2-5 and V is TRBV13, with 7 bases that match TRBD1. CDR3 size: 15 residues. Trimming cost V 5 bases and J 5 bases; bases outside gene matches: 11. Per germline, CDR1 PRHDT and CDR2 FYEKMQ (reference sequence). CDR3 amino acids: CASSRKTGLAETQYF. The CDR3 bases are TGTGCCAGCAGCCGAAAGACAGGGCTCGCGGAGACCCAGTACTTC.

The rearrangement joins TRBV7-2 to TRBJ2-7, with D hard to call. The CDR3 runs 13 residues. V lost 5 bases and J lost 6, with 14 bases in between. Germline-derived CDR1 and CDR2 are SGHTA and FQGNSA. CDR3 amino acids: CASSPLPGGEQYF. The CDR3 DNA sequence: TGTGCCAGCAGCCCACTCCCGGGTGGCGAGCAGTACTTC.

The V gene is TRBV18, the J gene TRBJ2-5; no firm D call. The CDR3 runs to 15 residues. The V end lost 1 base, the J end lost 1 base, and 10 bases lay between the germline ends. Germline CDR1 is KGHSH and CDR2 is LQKENI. DNA of the CDR3: TGTGCCAGCTCACCACAGTCGACCCGCCAAGAGACCCAGTACTTC. Translating gives CASSPQSTRQETQYF.

This chain connects TRBV11-2 to TRBJ2-7; D is ambiguous. The CDR3 totals 14 residues. The V and J ends lost 1 base and 3 bases respectively, with 10 bases between them. Germline V gene sequence: CDR1 SGHAT, CDR2 FQNNGV. The CDR3 DNA reads TGTGCCAGCAGCTTAGCGGTGTCCCTCTACGAGCAGTACTTC. It codes for CASSLAVSLYEQYF. Drawing the rest from reference TRBV11-2 and TRBJ2-7, the complete variable domain is EAGVAQSPRYKIIEKRQSVAFWCNPISGHATLYWYQQILGQGPKLLIQFQNNGVVDDSQLPKDRFSAERLKGVDSTLKIQPAKLEDSAVYLCASSLAVSLYEQYFGPGTRLTVT.

This clonotype was detected a few times. The V call is TRBV20-1, the J call TRBJ2-5, with D unresolved. The CDR3 consists of 13 residues. CDR1 is DFQATT, CDR2 SNEGSKA, per germline (reference sequence). V was clipped by 0 bases and J by 7 bases, with 12 bases between them. CDR3 nucleotide sequence: TGCAGTGCTAGAGATCCCAGCCCGGGGACCCAGTACTTC. Translated: CSARDPSPGTQYF.

This clonotype was detected many times. This rearrangement joins TRBV12-5 to TRBJ2-7; perhaps TRBD1 as D (6 bases). Germline assignment: CDR1 LGHNT and CDR2 FRNRAP. The CDR3 is 13 amino acids. V lost 8 bases to trimming and J lost 2 bases, with 13 bases between them. The CDR3, as DNA: TGTGCTAGTAGGGACAACGCGACCTACGAGCAGTACTTC. The encoded protein is CASRDNATYEQYF.

This clonotype was found many times. The chain combines TRBV6-5 with TRBJ2-2; D possibly uses TRBD1 or TRBD2 (5 bases each). This CDR3 is 13 amino acids long. The V end lost 0 bases, the J end lost 9 bases, and 8 bases lay between the germline ends. The V gene's germline CDR1 is MNHEY and CDR2 SVGAGI. Here the CDR3 reads CASSYSGPRELFF. CDR3 coding DNA: TGTGCCAGCAGTTACTCGGGACCGAGGGAGCTGTTTTTT.

This clonotype came up a few times. The rearrangement joins TRBV7-2 to TRBJ2-5; weak D call: TRBD2 (6 bases). The CDR3 extends over 16 amino acids. Germline CDR1 is SGHTA and CDR2 is FQGNSA. V dropped 5 bases and J dropped 5 bases, with 21 bases sitting between them. In nucleotides, the CDR3 is TGTGCCAGCAGCATTCGCCTTAGCGGAGGATGGGAGACCCAGTACTTC. This gives the protein CASSIRLSGGWETQYF.

This clonotype was detected only a few times. The chain is built from TRBV20-1 and TRBJ1-5; a possible D gene is TRBD1 (6 bases). CDR3 length: 17 amino acids. The V and J ends lost 0 bases and 0 bases respectively, with 15 bases between them. In germline, CDR1 is DFQATT, CDR2 SNEGSKA (reference sequence). In DNA form, the CDR3 reads TGCAGTGCTAGAGACAACAGGGACTTTTATAGCAATCAGCCCCAGCATTTT. It yields the protein CSARDNRDFYSNQPQHF.

This clonotype was recorded a few times. The J gene is TRBJ2-7, the V gene TRBV5-1; possibly TRBD2 for D (6 bases). V was cut by 0 bases and J by 0 bases, with 10 bases left in between. The CDR3 loop spans 15 amino acids. Germline values: CDR1 SGHRS, CDR2 YFSETQ. This chain's CDR3 is CASSLEGTSSYEQYF. The CDR3 DNA follows: TGCGCCAGCAGCTTGGAGGGGACTTCCTCCTACGAGCAGTACTTC.

The chain uses TRBV6-1 and TRBJ1-1, with a tentative D call TRBD1 (6 bases). The V gene's germline CDR1 is MNHNS and CDR2 SASEGT. The ends were cut back, 6 bases at V and 3 bases at J, with 17 bases in the middle. This CDR3 comprises 15 residues. CDR3 DNA sequence: TGTGCCAGCAGCCAGGACAGCCGGCGGGACACTGAAGCTTTCTTT. As protein: CASSQDSRRDTEAFF.

This clonotype was seen at least ten times. The V and J genes are TRBV11-2 and TRBJ1-4; TRBD1 agrees at 9 bases. The length of the CDR3 is 16 residues. V dropped 4 bases and J dropped 8; count of bases not matched to a gene: 11. Germline CDR1 is SGHAT and CDR2 is FQNNGV. The CDR3 protein is CASSSEGTGYQEKLFF. In DNA form, the CDR3 reads TGTGCCAGCAGCTCAGAAGGGACAGGGTATCAGGAAAAACTGTTTTTT.

This rearrangement joins TRBV6-1 to TRBJ2-5, with D tentatively TRBD2 (6 bases). The end of the DNA aligns better with TRBJ2-7, so the J call may be wrong. Germline lookup yields CDR1 MNHNS and CDR2 SASEGT. The CDR3 is 15 amino acids. The chain's CDR3 is CASTGGLTTAYEQYF. The CDR3 coding sequence is TGTGCCAGCACCGGGGGACTGACAACAGCTTACGAGCAGTACTTC.

CDR3 in DNA: TGTGCCAGCAGCCTTGGAAGAAGCGGGGCCCCCCACACAGATACGCAGTATTTT. Translation gives CASSLGRSGAPHTDTQYF. This chain connects TRBV11-3 to TRBJ2-3; 7 nucleotides match TRBD2. Germline V gene lookup returns CDR1 SGHNT and CDR2 YENEEA. This CDR3 has 18 residues. The V segment lost 5 bases and the J segment 2 bases; nucleotides outside the gene matches: 16.

CDR3 protein: CASSSDTRIVTGELFF. As DNA, the CDR3 is TGTGCCAGCAGTTCCGACACTAGGATAGTTACCGGGGAGCTGTTTTTT. The chain uses TRBV28 and TRBJ2-2; tentative D call: TRBD2 (5 bases). With 4 bases removed from V and 5 bases from J, the gap between germline ends came to 17 bases. Germline V gene sequence: CDR1 MDHEN, CDR2 SYDVKM. This CDR3 contains 16 residues.

This clonotype was observed at least ten times. The V gene is TRBV28, the J gene TRBJ1-1; D is uncertain. The V end was cut by 2 bases, the J end by 8 bases, with 12 bases between. Germline V CDR1 and CDR2: MDHEN, SYDVKM. The CDR3 extends over 13 amino acids. The CDR3 DNA reads as TGTGCCAGCAGTTTAAACCCCGAGGAGGAAGCTTTCTTT. Translation gives CASSLNPEEEAFF.